One sample yielded the 24 T cell receptor beta chains listed below, sequenced in a study of cytomegalovirus exposure and HLA in healthy donors. 13 Jbeta primers and 60 Vbeta primers were used for the PCR. Data came from immunoSEQ multiplex PCR; TCRdb stores just in-frame clones and leaves some out. The repertoire has 110,000 to 150,000 clones, 75% of them found once; the top ten carry about 3.1%. What was sequenced was PBMCs. These receptor sequences come from a man in his forties in good health and CMV-seronegative.

The chain recombines TRBV9 with TRBJ1-5, with D perhaps matching TRBD1 (6 bases). With 4 bases removed from V and 2 bases from J, the gap between germline ends came to 13 bases. Germline values: CDR1 SGDLS, CDR2 YYNGEE. The CDR3 loop spans 15 amino acids. Here the CDR3 DNA reads TGTGCCAGCAGCCGTACAGGGAACGGCAATCAGCCCCAGCATTTT. Protein sequence: CASSRTGNGNQPQHF.

The rearrangement links TRBV5-1 to TRBJ2-5, with 9 bases lining up with TRBD1. CDR3 size: 14 residues. V shed 5 bases, J shed 3 bases, and the junction held 5 bases outside the gene matches. Germline assignment: CDR1 SGHRS and CDR2 YFSETQ. The CDR3 sequence: CASRSGTGKETQYF. The CDR3 nucleotides are TGCGCCAGCAGATCCGGGACAGGGAAAGAGACCCAGTACTTC.

This rearrangement joins TRBV28 to TRBJ1-2, with D possibly matching TRBD1 (6 bases). V was pared by 6 bases and J by 8 bases, with 22 bases between. The CDR3 extends over 15 amino acids. Per the germline V gene, CDR1 is MDHEN and CDR2 is SYDVKM. The CDR3 spells CASSGWDTSRGGYTF. The CDR3 nucleotides read TGTGCCAGCAGCGGATGGGACACTTCAAGAGGGGGCTACACCTTC.

This chain joins TRBV19 and TRBJ2-1; a possible D gene is TRBD1 (6 bases). Germline CDR1 is LNHDA and CDR2 is SQIVND (reference sequence). V was clipped by 6 bases and J by 5 bases, with 14 bases between them. This CDR3 is 14 amino acids long. CDR3 sequence reads: CASSTGSYHNEQFF. As DNA, the CDR3 is TGTGCCAGTAGCACAGGGTCCTATCACAATGAGCAGTTCTTC.

This chain uses TRBV10-1 with TRBJ2-7; D perhaps matches TRBD1 (6 bases). The CDR3 covers 14 residues. V shed 4 bases and J shed 8 bases, with 18 bases lying between them. The germline V gene has CDR1 WNHNN and CDR2 SYGVQD (reference sequence). The CDR3 protein is CASSGAGARYQQYF. The CDR3 DNA reads as TGCGCCAGCAGTGGGGCAGGGGCACGGTACCAGCAGTACTTC.

This chain links TRBV18 with TRBJ1-1; 9 nucleotides match TRBD1. The CDR3 sequence is 14 residues long. Germline V gene sequence: CDR1 KGHSH, CDR2 LQKENI. Trimming cost V 4 bases and J 5 bases; bases outside gene matches: 5. CDR3 sequence (DNA): TGTGCCAGCTCACTGGACAGGGGCTCAACTGAAGCTTTCTTT. Amino acid sequence: CASSLDRGSTEAFF.

This clone was observed a handful of times. The chain is built from TRBV6-1 and TRBJ2-1; D possibly corresponds to TRBD1 (6 bases). V was clipped by 4 bases and J by 7 bases, with 14 bases between them. The CDR3 covers 14 residues. Per germline, CDR1 MNHNS and CDR2 SASEGT. The CDR3, as DNA: TGTGCCAGCAGTGTCGGGACAAACGTGAATGAGCAGTTCTTC. Its protein product is CASSVGTNVNEQFF.

The J gene is TRBJ1-1, the V gene TRBV9; D not certain. The CDR3 length is 13 residues. V lost 2 bases and J lost 1, with 6 bases in between. Germline CDR1 SGDLS, CDR2 YYNGEE. As DNA, the CDR3 is TGTGCCAGCAGCGTTGGCTGGAACACTGAAGCTTTCTTT. Residues: CASSVGWNTEAFF.

This clone has a single count. This chain connects TRBV6-1 to TRBJ1-1, with D possibly TRBD1 on 5 matching bases. The CDR3 length is 16 residues. CDR1 is MNHNS, CDR2 SASEGT, per germline. Deletions cut 3 bases from V and 3 bases from J, with 17 bases between. The CDR3 region has the DNA TGTGCCAGCAGTGACCCACGGGACTCCATTCACACTGAAGCTTTCTTT. Its protein product is CASSDPRDSIHTEAFF.

The chain carries TRBV7-9 and TRBJ2-1, with TRBD1 matching 9 bases. The germline gives CDR1 SEHNR, CDR2 FQNEAQ (reference sequence). V lost 7 bases, J lost 5 bases, and 15 bases stayed unmatched. The CDR3 contains 17 residues. The CDR3 nucleotides are TGTGCCAGCACTCAACGCCGGGGACAGGGAATACACAATGAGCAGTTCTTC. Its translation: CASTQRRGQGIHNEQFF.

The rearrangement joins TRBV5-6 to TRBJ2-5, with 7 bases aligning to TRBD1. TRBJ2-7 explains the end of the DNA better; the J call may be wrong. The germline CDR1 and CDR2 sequences are SGHDT and YYEEEE. The CDR3 loop spans 15 amino acids. In DNA form, the CDR3 reads TGTGCCAGCACCCTACTCCGGGACAGAGCCTACGAGCAGTACTTC. Its protein product is CASTLLRDRAYEQYF.

The DNA of the CDR3 is TGTGCCGAGGCCGGGAGGGGAGGTGGGAATCAGCCCCAGCATTTT. Translation gives CAEAGRGGGNQPQHF. This rearrangement joins TRBV28 to TRBJ1-5; perhaps TRBD1 as D (5 bases). This CDR3 is 15 amino acids long. Germline loops: CDR1 MDHEN, CDR2 SYDVKM. The V end was cut by 11 bases, the J end by 4 bases, with 21 bases between.

This clone occurred a few times. The V gene is TRBV7-6, the J gene TRBJ1-5; D uncertain. Trimming pared 1 base from V and 8 bases from J, leaving 9 bases between. Germline-derived CDR1 and CDR2 are SGHVS and FNYEAQ. This CDR3 region has 13 residues. The DNA for the CDR3 is TGTGCCAGCAGCTTAGAAGGAGGGAAGCCCCAGCATTTT. Protein sequence: CASSLEGGKPQHF. The full variable domain, with the rest looked up from reference TRBV7-6 and TRBJ1-5, is GAGVSQSPRYKVTKRGQDVALRCDPISGHVSLYWYRQALGQGPEFLTYFNYEAQQDKSGLPNDRFSAERPEGSISTLTIQRTEQRDSAMYRCASSLEGGKPQHFGDGTRLSIL.

The rearrangement uses TRBV13 and TRBJ2-1; possible D gene TRBD2, 6 bases. The germline gives CDR1 PRHDT, CDR2 FYEKMQ (reference sequence). The CDR3 is 15 residues long. Trimming took 2 bases from V and 6 from J, leaving 14 bases between them. This chain's CDR3 is CASSLRTTSFNEQFF. DNA of the CDR3: TGTGCCAGCAGCTTACGTACGACTAGTTTCAATGAGCAGTTCTTC.

The chain is built from TRBV14 and TRBJ1-6; D gene ambiguous. Germline V gives CDR1 SGHDN, CDR2 FVKESK. V gave up 0 bases and J gave up 5 bases, with 11 bases separating them. This CDR3 has 16 amino acids. CDR3 coding DNA: TGTGCCAGCAGCCAAGATTACCCAGCGAATAATTCACCCCTCCACTTT. Its protein product is CASSQDYPANNSPLHF.

This clone occurred a few times. The genes are TRBV6-1 and TRBJ2-1, with TRBD2 matching over 9 bases. J lost 0 bases, V lost 6 bases, and 0 bases had no gene match. Germline CDR1 is MNHNS and CDR2 is SASEGT. There are 14 residues in the CDR3. The CDR3 DNA reads as TGTGCCAGCAGGCGGGGGGGCTCCTACAATGAGCAGTTCTTC. Its protein is CASRRGGSYNEQFF.

The V gene is TRBV5-1, the J gene TRBJ1-1; no clear D. V lost 1 base and J 2 bases, leaving 12 bases between the germline ends. The V gene's germline CDR1 is SGHRS and CDR2 YFSETQ. The CDR3 is made up of 15 amino acids. CDR3 protein: CASSLNSRENTEAFF. Written as DNA, the CDR3 is TGCGCCAGCAGCTTGAATTCGAGAGAAAACACTGAAGCTTTCTTT.

The rearrangement uses TRBV28 and TRBJ1-2; D call uncertain. Trimming removed 11 bases at V and 8 bases at J, with 15 bases between. This CDR3 contains 11 residues. CDR1 and CDR2 (germline): MDHEN, SYDVKM. The CDR3 region has the DNA TGTGCCCTCCCCCTTGCAGAAGGCTACACCTTC. This encodes CALPLAEGYTF.

Only a few counts were recorded for this clone. CDR3 protein: CASSTPTGGKDTEAFF. As DNA, the CDR3 is TGTGCCAGCAGTACCCCTACAGGGGGCAAGGACACTGAAGCTTTCTTT. The genes are TRBV27 and TRBJ1-1; 9 bases line up with TRBD1. Germline-derived CDR1 and CDR2 are MNHEY and SMNVEV (reference sequence). The ends lost 5 bases at V and 3 bases at J; junction bases unmatched: 10. This CDR3 region has 16 residues.

The CDR3 here is CAWKSVGAGNQPQHF. The CDR3 DNA reads TGTGCCTGGAAGTCGGTGGGAGCCGGCAATCAGCCCCAGCATTTT. This chain connects TRBV30 to TRBJ1-5; D unresolved. This CDR3 has 15 residues. The V end lost 4 bases, the J end lost 2 bases, and 15 bases lay between the germline ends. Germline lookup yields CDR1 GTSNPN and CDR2 SVGIG (reference sequence).

The chain has TRBV7-9 and TRBJ1-2; D gene uncertain. This CDR3 comprises 14 residues. From germline, CDR1 is SEHNR and CDR2 FQNEAQ (reference sequence). V lost 0 bases, J lost 2 bases, and 7 bases lay in between. The CDR3 nucleotides read TGTGCCAGCAGCTTAGCCGCACAAAACTATGGCTACACCTTC. It yields the protein CASSLAAQNYGYTF.

The rearrangement joins TRBV4-1 to TRBJ2-5, with 9 bases matching TRBD1. Germline lookup yields CDR1 MGHRA and CDR2 YSYEKL. The CDR3 length is 15 residues. V lost 3 bases, J lost 5 bases, and 7 bases stayed unmatched. CDR3 sequence (DNA): TGCGCCAGCAGCCAGGTTACAGGGGGCAGGGAGACCCAGTACTTC. It codes for CASSQVTGGRETQYF.

The CDR3 protein is CASRYTGESQPQHF. In DNA, the CDR3 is TGTGCCAGCAGATATACAGGGGAAAGTCAGCCCCAGCATTTT. The chain has TRBV28 and TRBJ1-5; 7 nucleotides line up with TRBD1. The CDR3 totals 14 residues. The V gene's germline CDR1 is MDHEN and CDR2 SYDVKM. V was clipped by 6 bases and J by 6 bases; unmatched bases: 8.

The chain recombines TRBV7-8 with TRBJ1-5; no reliable D call. Germline CDR1 reads SGHVS; CDR2 reads FQNEAQ. CDR3 size: 13 residues. The V gene lost 1 base and the J gene lost 6 bases, with 7 bases spanning the gap. This CDR3 reads CASSLDEIQPQHF. In DNA form, the CDR3 reads TGTGCCAGCAGCTTAGATGAGATTCAGCCCCAGCATTTT.